The T cell receptor (beta chain) described here comes from a study of T cell clones after liver transplantation. The wider study: Post-transplant blood was tracked for graft-donor-reactive T cell clones identified in a pre-transplant mixed lymphocyte reaction. Findings and limits, study-wide: A significant post-transplant drop in circulating graft-donor-reactive CD4 TCRbeta sequences occurred in most of the 8 subjects. Small, mixed patient groups and varying post-transplant times limit these conclusions.

V trimming: 5 bases; J trimming: 7 bases; junction bases outside the gene matches: 7. CDR3 length equals 15 residues. Germline assignment: CDR1 SGHTA and CDR2 FQGTGA. This clone was recorded many times. Its antigen is unknown. TCRdb's copy holds only in-frame clones and misses some; the assay was immunoSEQ multiplex PCR. The sample records tens of thousands of clones, roughly 80% being singletons. The sequence derives from a human patient who received a liver transplant. Some T cells may be supplied by the graft donor. The J gene is TRBJ2-2, the V gene TRBV7-3; 10 bases match TRBD1. The sample here was CD4+ T cells from blood, taken less than 50 months after liver transplant. The CDR3 region is CASSPSTGGNGELFF. Written as DNA, the CDR3 is TGTGCCAGCAGCCCGTCGACAGGGGGCAACGGGGAGCTGTTTTTT. The variable domain in full, completed from reference TRBV7-3 and TRBJ2-2, reads GAGVSQTPSNKVTEKGKYVELRCDPISGHTALYWYRQSLGQGPEFLIYFQGTGAADDSGLPNDRFFAVRPEGSVSTLKIQRTERGDSAVYLCASSPSTGGNGELFFGEGSRLTVL.